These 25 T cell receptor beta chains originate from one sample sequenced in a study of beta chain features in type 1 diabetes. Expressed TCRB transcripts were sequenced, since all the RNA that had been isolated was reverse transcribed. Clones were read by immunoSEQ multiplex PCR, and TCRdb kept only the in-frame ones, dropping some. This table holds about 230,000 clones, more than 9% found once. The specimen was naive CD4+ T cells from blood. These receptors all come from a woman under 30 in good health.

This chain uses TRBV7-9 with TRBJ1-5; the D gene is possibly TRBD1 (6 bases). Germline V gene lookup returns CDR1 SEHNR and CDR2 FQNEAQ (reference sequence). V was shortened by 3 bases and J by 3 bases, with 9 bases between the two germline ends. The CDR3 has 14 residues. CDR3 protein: CASSLAGDNQPQHF. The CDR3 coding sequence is TGTGCCAGCAGCTTGGCAGGGGACAATCAGCCCCAGCATTTT.

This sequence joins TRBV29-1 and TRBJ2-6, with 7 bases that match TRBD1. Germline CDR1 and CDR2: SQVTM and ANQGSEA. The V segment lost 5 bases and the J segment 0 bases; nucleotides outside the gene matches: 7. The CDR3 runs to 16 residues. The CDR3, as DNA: TGCAGCGTTAGAAACAGGGGACCCTCTGGGGCCAACGTCCTGACTTTC. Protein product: CSVRNRGPSGANVLTF.

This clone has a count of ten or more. The DNA for the CDR3 is TGTGCCACCAGCAGAGGACAGAGCTCCTACAATGAGCAGTTCTTC. This gives the protein CATSRGQSSYNEQFF. The chain employs TRBV15 and TRBJ2-1; D perhaps matches TRBD1 (5 bases). Germline CDR1 reads LNHNV; CDR2 reads YYDKDF (reference sequence). This CDR3 is 15 amino acids long. V was clipped by 1 base and J by 0 bases, with 7 bases between them.

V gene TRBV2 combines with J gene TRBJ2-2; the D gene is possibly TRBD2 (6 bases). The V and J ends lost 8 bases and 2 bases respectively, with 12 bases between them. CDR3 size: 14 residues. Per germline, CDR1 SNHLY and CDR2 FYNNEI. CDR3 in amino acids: CASEEGLNTGELFF. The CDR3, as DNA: TGTGCCAGCGAGGAGGGACTCAACACCGGGGAGCTGTTTTTT. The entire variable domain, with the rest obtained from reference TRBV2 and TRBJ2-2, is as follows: EPEVTQTPSHQVTQMGQEVILRCVPISNHLYFYWYRQILGQKVEFLVSFYNNEISEKSEIFDDQFSVERPDGSNFTLKIRSTKLEDSAMYFCASEEGLNTGELFFGEGSRLTVL.

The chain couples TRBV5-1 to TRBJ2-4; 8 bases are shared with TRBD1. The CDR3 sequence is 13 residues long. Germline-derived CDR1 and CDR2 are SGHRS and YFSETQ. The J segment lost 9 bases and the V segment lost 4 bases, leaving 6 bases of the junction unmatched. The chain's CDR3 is CASSHDRGGIQYF. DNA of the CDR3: TGCGCCAGCAGCCACGACAGGGGTGGCATTCAGTACTTC.

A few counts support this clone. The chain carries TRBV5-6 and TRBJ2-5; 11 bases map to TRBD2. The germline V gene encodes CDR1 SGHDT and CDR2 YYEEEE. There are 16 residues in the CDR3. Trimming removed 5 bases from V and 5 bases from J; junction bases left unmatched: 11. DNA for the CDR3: TGTGCCAGCAGTGGGGGTCTAGCGGGGGGCCGGGAGACCCAGTACTTC. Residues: CASSGGLAGGRETQYF.

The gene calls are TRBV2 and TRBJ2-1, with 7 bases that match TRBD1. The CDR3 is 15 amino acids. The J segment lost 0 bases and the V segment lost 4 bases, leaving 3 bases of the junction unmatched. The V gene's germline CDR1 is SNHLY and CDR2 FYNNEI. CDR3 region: CASSATGSSYNEQFF. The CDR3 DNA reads TGTGCCAGCAGTGCGACAGGGAGCTCCTACAATGAGCAGTTCTTC. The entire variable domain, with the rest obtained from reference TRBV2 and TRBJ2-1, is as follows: EPEVTQTPSHQVTQMGQEVILRCVPISNHLYFYWYRQILGQKVEFLVSFYNNEISEKSEIFDDQFSVERPDGSNFTLKIRSTKLEDSAMYFCASSATGSSYNEQFFGPGTRLTVL.

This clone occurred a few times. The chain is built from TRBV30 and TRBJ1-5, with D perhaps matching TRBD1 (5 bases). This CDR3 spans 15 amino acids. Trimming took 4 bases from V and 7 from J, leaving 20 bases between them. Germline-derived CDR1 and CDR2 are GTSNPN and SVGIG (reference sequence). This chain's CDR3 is CAWMNGGLGNQPQHF. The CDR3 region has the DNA TGTGCCTGGATGAACGGGGGTTTGGGGAACCAGCCCCAGCATTTT.

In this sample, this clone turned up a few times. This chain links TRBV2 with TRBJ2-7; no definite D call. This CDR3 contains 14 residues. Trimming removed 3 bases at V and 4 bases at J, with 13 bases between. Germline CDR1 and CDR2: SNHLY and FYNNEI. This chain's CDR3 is CASSDNPGIYEQYF. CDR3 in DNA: TGTGCCAGCAGTGACAACCCGGGTATATACGAGCAGTACTTC.

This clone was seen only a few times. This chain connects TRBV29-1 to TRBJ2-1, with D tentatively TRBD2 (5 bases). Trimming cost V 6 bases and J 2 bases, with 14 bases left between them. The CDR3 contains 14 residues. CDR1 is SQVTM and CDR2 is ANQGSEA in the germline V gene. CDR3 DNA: TGCAGCGTCGGACTGTCTGTGACCTACAATGAGCAGTTCTTC. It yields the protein CSVGLSVTYNEQFF.

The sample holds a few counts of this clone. The CDR3 loop is CAWSVGGVLETQYF. CDR3 bases: TGTGCCTGGAGTGTGGGCGGGGTACTGGAGACCCAGTACTTC. The chain combines TRBV30 with TRBJ2-5; tentative D call: TRBD2 (6 bases). Between the trimmed V and J ends, which lost 0 bases and 5 bases, there was a span of 13 bases. The CDR3 has 14 residues. Germline loops: CDR1 GTSNPN, CDR2 SVGIG (reference sequence). The full variable domain, completed using reference TRBV30 and TRBJ2-5, is SQTIHQWPATLVQPVGSPLSLECTVEGTSNPNLYWYRQAAGRGLQLLFYSVGIGQISSEVPQNLSASRPQDRQFILSSKKLLLSDSGFYLCAWSVGGVLETQYFGPGTRLLVL.

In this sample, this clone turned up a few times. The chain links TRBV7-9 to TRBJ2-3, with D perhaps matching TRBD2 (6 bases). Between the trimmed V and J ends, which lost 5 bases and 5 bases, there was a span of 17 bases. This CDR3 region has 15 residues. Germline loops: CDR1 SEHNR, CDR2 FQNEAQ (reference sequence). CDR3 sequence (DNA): TGTGCCAGCAGCCCTCGAGGAGGGGAGGTAGATACGCAGTATTTT. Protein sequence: CASSPRGGEVDTQYF.

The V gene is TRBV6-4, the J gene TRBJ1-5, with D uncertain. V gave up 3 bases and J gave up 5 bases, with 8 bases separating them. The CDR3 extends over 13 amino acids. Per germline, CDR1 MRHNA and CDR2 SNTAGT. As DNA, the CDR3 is TGTGCCAGCAGTGAGACACCCTATCAGCCCCAGCATTTT. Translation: CASSETPYQPQHF.

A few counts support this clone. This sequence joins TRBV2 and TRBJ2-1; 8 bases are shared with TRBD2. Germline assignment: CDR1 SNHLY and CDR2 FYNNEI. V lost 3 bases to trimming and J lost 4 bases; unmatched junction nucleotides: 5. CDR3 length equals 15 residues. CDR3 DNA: TGTGCCAGCAGTGACATAGCGGGGAGGTACAATGAGCAGTTCTTC. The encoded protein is CASSDIAGRYNEQFF.

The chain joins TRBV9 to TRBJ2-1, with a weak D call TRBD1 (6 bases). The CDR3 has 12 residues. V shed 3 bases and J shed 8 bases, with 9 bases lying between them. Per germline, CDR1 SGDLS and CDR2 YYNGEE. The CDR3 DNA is TGTGCCAGCAGCGCAGGGGTGGATGAGCAGTTCTTC. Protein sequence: CASSAGVDEQFF.

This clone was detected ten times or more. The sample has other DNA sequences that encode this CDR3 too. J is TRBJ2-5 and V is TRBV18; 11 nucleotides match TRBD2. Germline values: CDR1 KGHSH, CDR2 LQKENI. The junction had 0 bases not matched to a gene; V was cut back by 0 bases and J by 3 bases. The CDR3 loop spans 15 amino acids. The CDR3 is CASSPPGLAEETQYF. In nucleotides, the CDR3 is TGTGCCAGCTCACCACCGGGACTAGCGGAAGAGACCCAGTACTTC.

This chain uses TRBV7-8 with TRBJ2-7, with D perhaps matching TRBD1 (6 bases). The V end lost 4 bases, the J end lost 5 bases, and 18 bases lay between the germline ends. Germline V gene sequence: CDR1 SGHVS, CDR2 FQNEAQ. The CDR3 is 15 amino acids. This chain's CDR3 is CASSYSRGHANEQYF. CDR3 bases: TGTGCCAGCAGCTATAGTCGGGGACACGCCAACGAGCAGTACTTC.

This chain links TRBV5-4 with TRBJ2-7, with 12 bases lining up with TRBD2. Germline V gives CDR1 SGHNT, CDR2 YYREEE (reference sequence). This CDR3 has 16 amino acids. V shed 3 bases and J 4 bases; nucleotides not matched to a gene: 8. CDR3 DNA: TGTGCCAGCAGCTCCCCGACTAGCGGGAGAGGGTACGAGCAGTACTTC. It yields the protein CASSSPTSGRGYEQYF.

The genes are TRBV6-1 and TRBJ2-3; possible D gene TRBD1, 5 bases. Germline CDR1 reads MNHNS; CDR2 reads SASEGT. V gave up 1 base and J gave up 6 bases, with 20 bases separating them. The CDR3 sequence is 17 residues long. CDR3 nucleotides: TGTGCCAGCAGTGAAGATAAGTTAAGGGGCAGATACGATACGCAGTATTTT. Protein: CASSEDKLRGRYDTQYF.

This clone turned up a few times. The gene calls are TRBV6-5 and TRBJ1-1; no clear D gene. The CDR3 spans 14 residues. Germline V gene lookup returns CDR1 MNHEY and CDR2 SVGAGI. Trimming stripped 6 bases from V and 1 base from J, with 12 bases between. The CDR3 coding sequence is TGTGCCAGCAGCCGCTCGGTTCGGAACACTGAAGCTTTCTTT. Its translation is CASSRSVRNTEAFF.

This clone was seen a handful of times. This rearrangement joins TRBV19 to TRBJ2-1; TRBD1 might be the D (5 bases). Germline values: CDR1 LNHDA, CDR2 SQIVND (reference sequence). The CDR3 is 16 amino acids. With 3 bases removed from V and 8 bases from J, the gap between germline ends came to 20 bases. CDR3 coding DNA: TGTGCCAGTAGTATTGGGGCCAAGGTAAGGGCCCATGAGCAGTTCTTC. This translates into CASSIGAKVRAHEQFF.

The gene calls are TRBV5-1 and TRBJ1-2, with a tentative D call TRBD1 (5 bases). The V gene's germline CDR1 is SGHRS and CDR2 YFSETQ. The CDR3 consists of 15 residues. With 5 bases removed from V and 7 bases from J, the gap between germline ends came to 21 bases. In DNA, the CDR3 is TGCGCCAGCAGTCCTGCTCCGGGGGAAGTAGGTGGCTACACCTTC. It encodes CASSPAPGEVGGYTF.

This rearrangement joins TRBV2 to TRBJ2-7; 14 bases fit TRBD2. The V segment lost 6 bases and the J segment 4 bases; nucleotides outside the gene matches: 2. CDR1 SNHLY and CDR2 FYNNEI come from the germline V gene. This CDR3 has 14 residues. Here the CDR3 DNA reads TGTGCCAGCAGCGGACTAGCGGGAGGTTACGAGCAGTACTTC. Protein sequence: CASSGLAGGYEQYF.

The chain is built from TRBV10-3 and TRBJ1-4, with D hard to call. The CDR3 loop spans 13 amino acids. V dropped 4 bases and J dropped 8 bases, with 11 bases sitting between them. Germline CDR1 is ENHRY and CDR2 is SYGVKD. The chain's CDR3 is CAISGGIREKLFF. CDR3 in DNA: TGTGCCATCAGTGGAGGGATTAGGGAAAAACTGTTTTTT.

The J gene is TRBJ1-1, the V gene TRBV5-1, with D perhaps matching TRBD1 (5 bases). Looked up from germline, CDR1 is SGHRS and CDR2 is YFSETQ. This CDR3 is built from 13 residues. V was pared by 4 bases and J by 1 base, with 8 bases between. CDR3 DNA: TGCGCCAGCAGCACGCAGGGGAACACTGAAGCTTTCTTT. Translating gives CASSTQGNTEAFF.